This T cell receptor (beta chain) stems from a study of tumor-infiltrating lymphocytes in primary liver carcinoma. At the level of the study: Aged between 30 and 69 years, the patients were men and women. Tumors were staged T1-T3 N0M0 and measured about 4 to 11 cm across. Per sample, productive TCRbeta reads numbered roughly 3.5 to 7.5 million, similar across tissue types.

This CDR3 region has 12 residues. The authors made TCR beta cDNA from approximately 500 ng total RNA with a constant-region primer. For TCR beta, libraries were produced by three nested multiplex PCR rounds using slightly modified ARM-PCR. Use of TRBV1-TRBV30 forward primers with a C-beta reverse primer characterized the first two PCR rounds, which lasted 10 cycles each. TCRdb re-called the multiplex PCR reads through MiXCR, storing one row per CDR3 protein. The data contain almost 200,000 distinct CDR3 sequences, less than 75% of them singletons. On this clonotype: The junction departs from germline at one end; a sequencing error may be responsible.

Researchers drew blood RNA from unsorted whole blood and extracted germline DNA as well. The patients carried chronic HBV infection and had received no treatment. The chain carries TRBV12-3 or TRBV12-4 and TRBJ1-1; possibly TRBD1 for D (5 bases). This receptor was taken from a woman aged 55-69 years with primary liver carcinoma and hepatitis B virus infection. Input material: peripheral blood. The CDR3 protein is CASSNRNPEAFF. CDR3 coding DNA: TGTGCCAGCAGCAACAGGAACCCTGAAGCTTTCTTT.